These T cell receptor beta chains were read from a single sample in a study of T cell responses to AZD1222 COVID-19 vaccine. TCRdb's table, derived via immunoSEQ multiplex PCR, lists solely in-frame clones and lacks some. This table holds roughly 120,000 clones, roughly 84% found once. This specimen was peripheral blood, taken on day 0 of AZD1222 vaccination. All receptors come from an adult in good health. Each CDR3 is given with its conserved first and last residue. The order of the fields is clone size, V gene, J gene, D gene, CDR3 DNA, CDR3 protein. A D gene is named only where the DNA matches it firmly. A row's size may be missing; if present it is once, few, many or a size class.

NA	TRBV7-2	TRBJ1-3	NA	TGTGCCAGCAGCTTAGGGCAGGGTAGAAACACCATATATTTT	CASSLGQGRNTIYF
NA	TRBV7-8	TRBJ1-5	NA	TGTGCCAGCAGCTTAGTACCGGGATATAGCAATCAGCCCCAGCATTTT	CASSLVPGYSNQPQHF
NA	TRBV5-1	TRBJ2-7	NA	TGCGCCAGCGGACTCACACCACCCGGGGGCCCCTACGAGCAGTACTTC	CASGLTPPGGPYEQYF
NA	TRBV5-6	TRBJ1-5	NA	TGTGCCAGCAGCTCGGGGCAGTACAATCAGCCCCAGCATTTT	CASSSGQYNQPQHF
NA	TRBV27	TRBJ2-7	NA	TGTGCCAGCAGTCCCTCCACGGGGGCTAGGCACGAGCAGTACTTC	CASSPSTGARHEQYF
NA	TRBV9	TRBJ2-7	TRBD1	TGTGCCAGCAGCGTAGAAGCAGACAGGGGCATTAACGAGCAGTACTTC	CASSVEADRGINEQYF
few	TRBV9	TRBJ2-2	TRBD2	TGTGCCAGCAGCGTAGGCCTAGCGGTGAACACCGGGGAGCTGTTTTTT	CASSVGLAVNTGELFF
NA	TRBV18	TRBJ1-2	NA	TGTGCCAGCTCACCACCATCGGGACTTTTTAATAACTATGGCTACACCTTC	CASSPPSGLFNNYGYTF
NA	TRBV6-2/TRBV6-3	TRBJ2-7	TRBD1	TGTGCCAGCAGCCCGGGACAGGGAGGCGAGCAGTACTTC	CASSPGQGGEQYF
NA	TRBV5-6	TRBJ1-6	TRBD1	TGTGCCAGCAGCTGGGACAGTCGGGGTTCACCCCTCCACTTT	CASSWDSRGSPLHF
NA	TRBV19	TRBJ2-1	TRBD1	TGTGCCAGTAATGGACAGGGTCGGAATGAGCAGTTCTTC	CASNGQGRNEQFF
NA	TRBV4-3	TRBJ2-7	NA	TGCGCCAGCAGCCAAGATTTTCGGGGGTCCTACGAGCAGTACTTC	CASSQDFRGSYEQYF
NA	TRBV7-2	TRBJ2-1	TRBD2	TGTGCCAGCAGCCCGCCGGGACTAGCTACGATCAATGAGCAGTTCTTC	CASSPPGLATINEQFF
few	TRBV5-1	TRBJ2-7	NA	TGCGCCAGCAGGCCGGGACACGAAAGCTCCTACGAGCAGTACTTC	CASRPGHESSYEQYF
NA	TRBV5-6	TRBJ2-1	TRBD2	TGTGCCAGCAGCTTTAGCGGGGGCGATGAGCAGTTCTTC	CASSFSGGDEQFF
once	TRBV12-3/TRBV12-4	TRBJ1-1	NA	TGTGCCAGCAGTTGGGGGACTGAAGCTTTCTTT	CASSWGTEAFF
NA	TRBV28	TRBJ1-4	NA	TGTGCCAGCAGTTTAGGGCGTACCGGGCCTACTAATGAAAAACTGTTTTTT	CASSLGRTGPTNEKLFF
few	TRBV7-9	TRBJ2-5	NA	TGTGCCAGCAGCTTAGGCCAGGCGGGAGAGACCCAGTACTTC	CASSLGQAGETQYF
NA	TRBV10-3	TRBJ2-6	TRBD1	TGTGCCACACAGGGGTCTGGGGCCAACGTCCTGACTTTC	CATQGSGANVLTF
NA	TRBV7-9	TRBJ2-5	NA	TGTGCCTCCGAGACTAGAGGCTACGAGACCCAGTACTTC	CASETRGYETQYF